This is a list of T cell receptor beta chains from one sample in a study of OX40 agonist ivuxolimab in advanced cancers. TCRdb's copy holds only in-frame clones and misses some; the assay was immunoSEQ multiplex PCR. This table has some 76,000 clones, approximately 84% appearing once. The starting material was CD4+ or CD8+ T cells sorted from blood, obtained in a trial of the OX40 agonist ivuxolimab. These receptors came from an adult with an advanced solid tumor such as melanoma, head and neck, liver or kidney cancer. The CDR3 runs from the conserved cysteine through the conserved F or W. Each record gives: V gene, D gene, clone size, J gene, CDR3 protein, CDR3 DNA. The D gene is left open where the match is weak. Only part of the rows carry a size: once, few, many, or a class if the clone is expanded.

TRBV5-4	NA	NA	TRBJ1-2	CASSPEDSYGYTF	TGTGCCAGCAGTCCCGAGGATAGCTATGGCTACACCTTC
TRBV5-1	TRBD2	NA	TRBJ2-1	CASSSSGRFSYNEQFF	TGCGCCAGTTCGAGTAGCGGGAGGTTTTCCTACAATGAGCAGTTCTTC
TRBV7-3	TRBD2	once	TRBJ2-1	CASRPSGRASNEQFF	TGTGCCAGCAGGCCTAGCGGGAGGGCCTCCAATGAGCAGTTCTTC
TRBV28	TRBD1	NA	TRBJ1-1	CASATGGIPTEAFF	TGTGCCAGCGCCACAGGGGGTATCCCCACTGAAGCTTTCTTT
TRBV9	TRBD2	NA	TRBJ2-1	CASSATSGNNEQFF	TGTGCCAGCAGCGCGACTAGCGGGAACAATGAGCAGTTCTTC
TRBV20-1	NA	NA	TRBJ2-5	CSARTVETQYF	TGCAGTGCTCGGACTGTAGAGACCCAGTACTTC
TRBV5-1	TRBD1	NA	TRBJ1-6	CASRRAGTGNNSPLHF	TGCGCCAGCAGACGGGCCGGGACAGGGAATAATTCACCCCTCCACTTT
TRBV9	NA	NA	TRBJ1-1	CASSVGVWSATEAFF	TGTGCCAGCAGCGTAGGAGTATGGTCGGCCACTGAAGCTTTCTTT
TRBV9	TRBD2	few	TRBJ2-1	CASSLRTSGRAGNEQFF	TGTGCCAGCAGCCTCCGGACTAGCGGGAGGGCAGGCAATGAGCAGTTCTTC
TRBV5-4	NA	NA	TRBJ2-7	CASSLGTWDTYEQYF	TGTGCCAGCAGCTTGGGGACTTGGGACACCTACGAGCAGTACTTC
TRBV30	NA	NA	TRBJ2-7	CAWSARRTVGYEQYF	TGTGCCTGGAGTGCGAGGCGGACAGTCGGCTACGAGCAGTACTTC
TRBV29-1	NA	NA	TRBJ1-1	CSVVRLPEAFF	TGCAGCGTTGTGAGGTTGCCTGAAGCTTTCTTT
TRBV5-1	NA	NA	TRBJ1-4	CASSLDWAGGLEKLFF	TGCGCCAGCAGCTTGGACTGGGCTGGGGGGCTTGAAAAACTGTTTTTT
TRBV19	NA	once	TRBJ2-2	CASSIVALWWAAKPLESNTGELFF	TGTGCCAGTAGTATAGTCGCCCTTTGGTGGGCAGCGAAGCCGCTAGAGTCAAACACCGGGGAGCTGTTTTTT
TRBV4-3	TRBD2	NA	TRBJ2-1	CASSQIGTISYNEQFF	TGCGCCAGCAGCCAGATTGGGACTATCTCCTACAATGAGCAGTTCTTC
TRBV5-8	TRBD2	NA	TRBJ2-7	CASSSSGLASSYEQYF	TGTGCCAGCAGCTCCTCAGGACTAGCGAGCTCCTACGAGCAGTACTTC
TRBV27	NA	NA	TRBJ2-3	CASSLKRTDTQYF	TGTGCCAGCAGTTTAAAGAGGACAGATACGCAGTATTTT
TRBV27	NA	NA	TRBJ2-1	CASSFRGNTYNEQFF	TGTGCCAGCAGTTTCAGGGGAAATACCTACAATGAGCAGTTCTTC
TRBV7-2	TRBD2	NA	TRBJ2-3	CASSFAGGQTDTQYF	TGTGCCAGCAGCTTCGCGGGAGGGCAGACAGATACGCAGTATTTT
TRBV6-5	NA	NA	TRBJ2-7	CASSYSGVEQYF	TGTGCCAGCAGTTACTCCGGGGTCGAGCAGTACTTC
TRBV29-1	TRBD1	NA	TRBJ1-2	CSVTTGTGATGYTF	TGCAGCGTGACGACCGGGACAGGTGCAACGGGCTACACCTTC
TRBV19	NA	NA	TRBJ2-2	CASSITDFLNTGELFF	TGTGCCAGTAGTATTACCGACTTTCTAAACACCGGGGAGCTGTTTTTT
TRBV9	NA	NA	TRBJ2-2	CASSVGGRSSNTGELFF	TGTGCCAGCAGCGTAGGGGGGAGGTCCTCGAACACCGGGGAGCTGTTTTTT
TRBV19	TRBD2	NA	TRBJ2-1	CASSPRGLAEYNEQFF	TGTGCCAGTAGCCCGAGGGGCCTAGCGGAGTACAATGAGCAGTTCTTC
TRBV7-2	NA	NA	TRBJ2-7	CASSPSRYEQYF	TGTGCCAGCAGCCCCTCTCGTTACGAGCAGTACTTC
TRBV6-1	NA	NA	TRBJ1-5	CASSKGGQPQHF	TGTGCCAGCAGTAAGGGTGGTCAGCCCCAGCATTTT
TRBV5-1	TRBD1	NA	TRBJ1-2	CASSPDRGPGYTF	TGCGCCAGCAGCCCCGACAGGGGACCTGGCTACACCTTC
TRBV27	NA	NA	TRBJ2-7	CASSLSNQASTYEQYF	TGTGCCAGCAGTTTATCGAACCAGGCGTCCACCTACGAGCAGTACTTC
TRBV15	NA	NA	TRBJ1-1	CATSRDLLNTEAFF	TGTGCCACCAGCAGAGATCTGCTGAACACTGAAGCTTTCTTT
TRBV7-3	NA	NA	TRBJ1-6	CASSILPGPLSPLHF	TGTGCCAGCAGCATCCTACCGGGACCACTCTCACCCCTCCACTTT
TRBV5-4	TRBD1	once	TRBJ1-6	CASSRQGPLYNSPLHF	TGTGCCAGCAGCCGACAGGGGCCGCTCTATAATTCACCCCTCCACTTT
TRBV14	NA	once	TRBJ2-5	CASSPRPRGPQETQYF	TGTGCCAGCAGCCCCAGGCCTCGGGGACCCCAAGAGACCCAGTACTTC
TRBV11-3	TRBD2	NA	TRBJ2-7	CASSLGGIAYEQYF	TGTGCCAGCAGCCTCGGGGGGATTGCCTACGAGCAGTACTTC
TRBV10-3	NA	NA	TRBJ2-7	CATESGERLYEQYF	TGTGCCACCGAGTCGGGGGAACGCCTCTACGAGCAGTACTTC
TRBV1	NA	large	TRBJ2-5	CTSSHETGASGEETQYF	TGCACCAGCAGCCATGAAACAGGGGCTAGCGGAGAAGAGACCCAGTACTTC
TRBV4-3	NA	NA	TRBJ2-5	CASSPDRNAAQYF	TGCGCCAGCAGCCCCGACAGGAATGCGGCCCAGTACTTC
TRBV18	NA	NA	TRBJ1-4	CASSPGVRGEKLFF	TGTGCCAGCTCACCAGGGGTAAGAGGTGAAAAACTGTTTTTT
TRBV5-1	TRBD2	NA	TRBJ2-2	CASSLRTSGKTNTGELFF	TGCGCCAGCAGCTTGAGGACTAGCGGGAAGACGAACACCGGGGAGCTGTTTTTT
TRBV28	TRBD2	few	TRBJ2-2	CASTSGGADDTGELFF	TGTGCCAGCACCAGCGGGGGGGCCGACGACACCGGGGAGCTGTTTTTT
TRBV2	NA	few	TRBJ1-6	CASSEQGRVGPLHF	TGTGCCAGCAGTGAACAGGGCCGCGTTGGACCCCTCCACTTT
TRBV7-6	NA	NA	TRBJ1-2	CASSSNQVRSYTF	TGTGCCAGCAGCTCCAATCAGGTGCGTAGCTACACCTTC
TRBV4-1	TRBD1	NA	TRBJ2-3	CASSQGQGVGTDTQYF	TGCGCCAGCAGCCAAGGACAGGGGGTCGGCACAGATACGCAGTATTTT
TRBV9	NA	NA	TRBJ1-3	CASSPRGGGGNTIYF	TGTGCCAGCAGCCCCCGGGGGGGCGGTGGAAACACCATATATTTT
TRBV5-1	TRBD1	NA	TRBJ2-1	CASRGTGTDVYNEQFF	TGCGCCAGCAGGGGGACCGGGACAGACGTCTACAATGAGCAGTTCTTC
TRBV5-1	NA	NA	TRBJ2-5	CASSSLREGGETQYF	TGCGCCAGCAGCTCTCTCCGGGAAGGCGGGGAGACCCAGTACTTC
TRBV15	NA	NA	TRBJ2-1	CATSRDRPPLNNEQFF	TGTGCCACCAGCAGAGATAGGCCCCCTCTGAACAATGAGCAGTTCTTC
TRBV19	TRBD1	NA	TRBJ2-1	CASSRRDRDDEQFF	TGTGCCAGTAGCAGAAGGGACAGGGATGATGAGCAGTTCTTC
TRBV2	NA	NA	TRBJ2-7	CASSENGGRYEQYF	TGTGCCAGCAGTGAAAACGGAGGGCGGTACGAGCAGTACTTC
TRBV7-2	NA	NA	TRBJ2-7	CASSFNGAGSYEQYF	TGTGCCAGCAGCTTTAACGGAGCCGGATCCTACGAGCAGTACTTC
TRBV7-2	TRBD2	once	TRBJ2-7	CASSSAGGVYEQYF	TGTGCCAGCAGTTCGGCGGGGGGAGTGTACGAGCAGTACTTC